The 23 T cell receptor beta chains below all came from one sample that was sequenced in a study of cytomegalovirus exposure and HLA in healthy donors. PCR employed 60 Vbeta and 13 Jbeta primers. TCRdb keeps only in-frame clones here, not all; method: immunoSEQ multiplex PCR. Among approximately 150,000 clones listed, 77% were seen once. Sequencing used PBMCs. The receptors were sampled from a male donor in good health and CMV-seropositive.

This chain connects TRBV9 to TRBJ2-1; D possibly corresponds to TRBD2 (7 bases). Germline CDR1 reads SGDLS; CDR2 reads YYNGEE. Trimming left V 4 bases short and J 8 bases short, with 22 bases between. The CDR3 spans 16 residues. The CDR3 loop reads CASSPPGGGPGDEQFF. The CDR3 DNA sequence: TGTGCCAGCAGCCCCCCGGGCGGGGGCCCAGGGGATGAGCAGTTCTTC.

V and J are TRBV6-5 and TRBJ1-1; 9 bases align to TRBD1. Germline values: CDR1 MNHEY, CDR2 SVGAGI. V was clipped by 5 bases and J by 4 bases; unmatched bases: 8. CDR3 length: 15 residues. CDR3 nucleotide sequence: TGTGCCAGCAGTGCGTCTACAGGGGGCGGCACTGAAGCTTTCTTT. This translates into CASSASTGGGTEAFF.

The chain employs TRBV9 and TRBJ2-3; 8 nucleotides align to TRBD2. The V segment lost 4 bases and the J segment 2 bases; nucleotides outside the gene matches: 6. Germline V gene sequence: CDR1 SGDLS, CDR2 YYNGEE. The CDR3 sequence is 15 residues long. The CDR3 region is CASSLGGGLTDTQYF. CDR3 bases: TGTGCCAGCAGCCTCGGGGGGGGACTCACAGATACGCAGTATTTT.

The chain joins TRBV7-9 to TRBJ2-1; TRBD1 aligns across 7 bases. V was pared by 5 bases and J by 4 bases, with 8 bases of the junction left unmatched. The germline V gene has CDR1 SEHNR and CDR2 FQNEAQ (reference sequence). The CDR3 runs to 15 residues. CDR3 nucleotide sequence: TGTGCCAGCAGCCCCCCGGGACAGCTATACAATGAGCAGTTCTTC. It specifies CASSPPGQLYNEQFF.

This chain uses TRBV27 with TRBJ2-4; a possible D gene is TRBD1 (5 bases). V dropped 5 bases and J dropped 0 bases, with 17 bases sitting between them. The CDR3 has 17 amino acids. The germline V gene has CDR1 MNHEY and CDR2 SMNVEV (reference sequence). The DNA for the CDR3 is TGTGCCAGCAGTCTAACAGGCCCACGGTTAGCCAAAAACATTCAGTACTTC. The encoded protein is CASSLTGPRLAKNIQYF.

V usage is TRBV2 and J usage is TRBJ1-5; maybe TRBD1 (6 bases). CDR3 length: 16 amino acids. Germline lookup yields CDR1 SNHLY and CDR2 FYNNEI. Trimming stripped 3 bases from V and 2 bases from J, with 14 bases between. For the CDR3, the DNA is TGTGCCAGCAGTGAGGGACACCCAGCAGGCAATCAGCCCCAGCATTTT. Translated, it gives CASSEGHPAGNQPQHF.

This chain uses TRBV5-1 with TRBJ2-2, with D perhaps matching TRBD1 (5 bases). Germline-derived CDR1 and CDR2 are SGHRS and YFSETQ. V gave up 1 base and J gave up 6 bases, with 10 bases separating them. This CDR3 comprises 14 residues. DNA for the CDR3: TGCGCCAGCAGCTTGATCCCAGGGTCCGGGGAGCTGTTTTTT. Translated, it gives CASSLIPGSGELFF.

V usage is TRBV7-9 and J usage is TRBJ1-4, with a weak D call TRBD1 (6 bases). V was cut by 2 bases and J by 7 bases, with 20 bases left in between. CDR1 and CDR2 (germline): SEHNR, FQNEAQ (reference sequence). The CDR3 loop spans 17 amino acids. CDR3 nucleotide sequence: TGTGCCAGCAGCTTAAAGGTTTTGGGGACACTTGGTGAAAAACTGTTTTTT. This encodes CASSLKVLGTLGEKLFF.

The V and J genes are TRBV4-1 and TRBJ1-1; TRBD1 might be the D (5 bases). The CDR3 has 16 residues. The ends were cut back, 2 bases at V and 0 bases at J, with 13 bases in the middle. Germline loops: CDR1 MGHRA, CDR2 YSYEKL. CDR3 loop: CASSQPWGGMNTEAFF. CDR3 nucleotide sequence: TGCGCCAGCAGCCAACCTTGGGGCGGGATGAACACTGAAGCTTTCTTT.

The chain recombines TRBV5-1 with TRBJ1-2; no definite D call. V was pared by 3 bases and J by 8 bases, with 11 bases between. The V gene's germline CDR1 is SGHRS and CDR2 YFSETQ. CDR3 length: 12 amino acids. The CDR3 spells CASSSNGEGYTF. CDR3 nucleotides: TGCGCCAGCAGCTCAAACGGGGAAGGCTACACCTTC.

This clone came up a few times. The chain joins TRBV7-8 to TRBJ1-1; D is unclear. Per germline, CDR1 SGHVS and CDR2 FQNEAQ. The CDR3 extends over 11 amino acids. V was trimmed by 10 bases and J by 5 bases, leaving 11 bases between them. The CDR3 nucleotides read TGTGCCACCAGTCGGGGAACTGAAGCTTTCTTT. This encodes CATSRGTEAFF. Based on the CDR3 plus reference TRBV7-8 and TRBJ1-1, the full variable domain is GAGVSQSPRYKVAKRGQDVALRCDPISGHVSLFWYQQALGQGPEFLTYFQNEAQLDKSGLPSDRFFAERPEGSVSTLKIQRTQQEDSAVYLCATSRGTEAFFGQGTRLTVV.

This clone has a single count. The chain joins TRBV5-1 to TRBJ1-2, with 9 nucleotides matching TRBD1. CDR3 length equals 13 residues. V was pared by 4 bases and J by 9 bases, with 7 bases of the junction left unmatched. CDR1 SGHRS and CDR2 YFSETQ come from the germline V gene. The CDR3 region has the DNA TGCGCCAGCAGCGCGGGACAGGGAGAGCGCTACACCTTC. Residues: CASSAGQGERYTF. The variable domain in full, completed from reference TRBV5-1 and TRBJ1-2, reads KAGVTQTPRYLIKTRGQQVTLSCSPISGHRSVSWYQQTPGQGLQFLFEYFSETQRNKGNFPGRFSGRQFSNSRSEMNVSTLELGDSALYLCASSAGQGERYTFGSGTRLTVV.

The chain carries TRBV7-9 and TRBJ1-6, with 10 bases that match TRBD1. Germline CDR1 SEHNR, CDR2 FQNEAQ (reference sequence). The CDR3 length is 15 residues. V shed 3 bases and J 7 bases; nucleotides not matched to a gene: 3. This CDR3 reads CASSLGQGTNSPLHF. CDR3 coding DNA: TGTGCCAGCAGCTTGGGACAGGGGACGAATTCACCCCTCCACTTT.

This sequence joins TRBV4-3 and TRBJ1-1; no firm D call. The CDR3 loop spans 13 amino acids. Germline lookup yields CDR1 LGHNA and CDR2 YSLEER. V dropped 4 bases and J dropped 11 bases, with 17 bases sitting between them. The CDR3 coding sequence is TGCGCCAGCAGCCCGAACAGTGGGCGTGGGGCTTTCTTT. This sequence encodes CASSPNSGRGAFF.

The CDR3 sequence is CAWSVEEGGGPPETQYF. In nucleotides, the CDR3 is TGTGCCTGGAGTGTAGAAGAGGGCGGGGGTCCTCCCGAGACCCAGTACTTC. The gene calls are TRBV30 and TRBJ2-5; 7 bases agree with TRBD2. After removal of 0 bases from V and 5 bases from J, the junction contained 15 bases not matched to a gene. Germline assignment: CDR1 GTSNPN and CDR2 SVGIG (reference sequence). The CDR3 runs to 17 residues.

The rearrangement joins TRBV2 to TRBJ2-5; TRBD2 is a possible D gene (6 bases). CDR3 size: 16 residues. Germline CDR1 reads SNHLY; CDR2 reads FYNNEI. V was clipped by 7 bases and J by 2 bases, with 20 bases between them. CDR3 nucleotides: TGTGCCAGCACCGGAGGTCCTACTAGCTGGCAAGAGACCCAGTACTTC. This encodes CASTGGPTSWQETQYF.

The chain joins TRBV7-9 to TRBJ2-3; the match to TRBD2 covers 13 bases. Germline CDR1 reads SEHNR; CDR2 reads FQNEAQ (reference sequence). After removal of 0 bases from V and 0 bases from J, the junction contained 6 bases not matched to a gene. This CDR3 has 19 residues. In nucleotides, the CDR3 is TGTGCCAGCAGCTTAGCGACTAGCGGGGGGACTATGAGCACAGATACGCAGTATTTT. This gives the protein CASSLATSGGTMSTDTQYF.

The rearrangement uses TRBV5-4 and TRBJ2-1, with 11 bases identical to TRBD1. The CDR3 has 16 amino acids. Germline lookup yields CDR1 SGHNT and CDR2 YYREEE (reference sequence). V was pared by 4 bases and J by 8 bases, with 11 bases of the junction left unmatched. CDR3 coding DNA: TGTGCCAGCAGCGGGGAGGACAGGGGGCGCCCCCATGAGCAGTTCTTC. It codes for CASSGEDRGRPHEQFF.

The chain joins TRBV6-6 to TRBJ2-1, with D perhaps matching TRBD1 (5 bases). The length of the CDR3 is 14 residues. Germline CDR1 is MNHNY and CDR2 is SVGAGI (reference sequence). Trimming pared 0 bases from V and 8 bases from J, leaving 11 bases between. The CDR3 protein is CASSYSWGRDEQFF. In nucleotides, the CDR3 is TGTGCCAGCAGTTACTCATGGGGCAGGGATGAGCAGTTCTTC.

CDR3: CASSSKDRPYEQYF. The CDR3 region has the DNA TGTGCCAGCAGTTCCAAAGACAGACCCTACGAGCAGTACTTC. The chain links TRBV6-6 to TRBJ2-5, with D possibly matching TRBD1 (5 bases). The DNA end lines up better with TRBJ2-7; the J call may be wrong. CDR3 length equals 14 residues. The germline V gene encodes CDR1 MNHNY and CDR2 SVGAGI (reference sequence).

CDR3 amino acids: CASSVGLAGTTGELFF. The CDR3 nucleotides read TGTGCCAGCAGCGTAGGCCTAGCGGGGACCACCGGGGAGCTGTTTTTT. The chain carries TRBV9 and TRBJ2-2; 9 positions match TRBD2. Germline V CDR1 and CDR2: SGDLS, YYNGEE. After removal of 0 bases from V and 4 bases from J, the junction contained 4 bases not matched to a gene. CDR3 length equals 16 residues. Using reference TRBV9 and TRBJ2-2 for the parts outside the CDR3, the full variable domain is DSGVTQTPKHLITATGQRVTLRCSPRSGDLSVYWYQQSLDQGLQFLIQYYNGEERAKGNILERFSAQQFPDLHSELNLSSLELGDSALYFCASSVGLAGTTGELFFGEGSRLTVL.

The chain recombines TRBV19 with TRBJ1-5; 9 bases map to TRBD1. The CDR3 runs 15 residues. Germline loops: CDR1 LNHDA, CDR2 SQIVND (reference sequence). J lost 6 bases, V lost 3 bases, and 6 bases had no gene match. This CDR3 reads CASSIGTGSGQPQHF. CDR3 DNA sequence: TGTGCCAGTAGTATCGGGACAGGGAGTGGTCAGCCCCAGCATTTT.

The CDR3 DNA is TGCGCCAGCAGCTTGGACTTCCCTGGGGGGGTAAGCAATCAGCCCCAGCATTTT. Translated, it gives CASSLDFPGGVSNQPQHF. The gene calls are TRBV5-1 and TRBJ1-5, with D tentatively TRBD1 (5 bases). Trimming removed 0 bases at V and 1 base at J, with 17 bases between. The CDR3 contains 18 residues. Germline CDR1 and CDR2: SGHRS and YFSETQ.